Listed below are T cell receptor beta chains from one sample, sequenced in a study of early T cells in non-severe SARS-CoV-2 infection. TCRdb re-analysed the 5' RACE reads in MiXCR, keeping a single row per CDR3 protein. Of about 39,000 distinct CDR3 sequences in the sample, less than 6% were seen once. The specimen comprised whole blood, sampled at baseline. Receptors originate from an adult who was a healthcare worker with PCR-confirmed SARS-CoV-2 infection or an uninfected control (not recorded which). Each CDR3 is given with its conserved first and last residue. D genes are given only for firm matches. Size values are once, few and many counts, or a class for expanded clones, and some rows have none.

CDR3nt: TGCGCCAGCACCCTATCGAGGGGGGCCCAAGATACGCAGTATTTT; CDR3aa: CASTLSRGAQDTQYF; d_gene: .; v_gene: TRBV4-1; abundance: .; j_gene: TRBJ2-3
CDR3nt: TGCAGCGTTCTTGGAGCTAGCGGGACCATCTACAATGAGCAGTTCTTC; CDR3aa: CSVLGASGTIYNEQFF; d_gene: TRBD2; v_gene: TRBV29-1; abundance: few; j_gene: TRBJ2-1
CDR3nt: TGTGCCAGCAGCGTATACCAGGCTAACTATGGCTACACCTTC; CDR3aa: CASSVYQANYGYTF; d_gene: .; v_gene: TRBV7-2; abundance: many; j_gene: TRBJ1-2
CDR3nt: TGTGCCAGCAGCCGGGACAGGGGGCGAGAGCAGCCCCAGCATTTT; CDR3aa: CASSRDRGREQPQHF; d_gene: TRBD1; v_gene: TRBV12-3/TRBV12-4; abundance: many; j_gene: TRBJ1-5
CDR3nt: TGTGCCAGCAGCCGTAGCCCTGCGGAGACCCAGTACTTC; CDR3aa: CASSRSPAETQYF; d_gene: .; v_gene: TRBV4-2; abundance: many; j_gene: TRBJ2-5
CDR3nt: TGCGCCAGCAGCTCCATCCCCTTCGGCGGCTACAATGAGCAGTTCTTC; CDR3aa: CASSSIPFGGYNEQFF; d_gene: .; v_gene: TRBV5-1; abundance: .; j_gene: TRBJ2-1
CDR3nt: TGTGCCAGCACCACCGGGCTAGCGGGAGTCGAGCAGTACTTC; CDR3aa: CASTTGLAGVEQYF; d_gene: TRBD2; v_gene: TRBV2; abundance: many; j_gene: TRBJ2-7
CDR3nt: TGCGCCAGCAGCTCTAGGACCCCGCAGGACGAGCAGTTCTTC; CDR3aa: CASSSRTPQDEQFF; d_gene: .; v_gene: TRBV5-1; abundance: many; j_gene: TRBJ2-1
CDR3nt: TGTGCCGTCCCGTGGGACACAACAACTAATGAAAAACTGTTTTTT; CDR3aa: CAVPWDTTTNEKLFF; d_gene: .; v_gene: TRBV12-3/TRBV12-4; abundance: many; j_gene: TRBJ1-4
CDR3nt: TGTGCCAGCAGCCTAGACATGGGCACAGATACGCAGTATTTT; CDR3aa: CASSLDMGTDTQYF; d_gene: .; v_gene: TRBV9; abundance: many; j_gene: TRBJ2-3
CDR3nt: TGTGCCACCAGCAGTGCGTTCGGGGAGCAGTACTTC; CDR3aa: CATSSAFGEQYF; d_gene: .; v_gene: TRBV15; abundance: .; j_gene: TRBJ2-7
CDR3nt: TGTGCCAGCAGTTACTCCCACGGAGCCTACGAGCAGTACTTC; CDR3aa: CASSYSHGAYEQYF; d_gene: .; v_gene: TRBV6-6; abundance: many; j_gene: TRBJ2-7
CDR3nt: TGTGCCACCAGCACGGGTAGCAAAGAGACCCAGTACTTC; CDR3aa: CATSTGSKETQYF; d_gene: .; v_gene: TRBV15; abundance: few; j_gene: TRBJ2-5
CDR3nt: TGCAGCACCTTGGGGCCGGCAGGGCAGAAAGAGACCCAGTACTTC; CDR3aa: CSTLGPAGQKETQYF; d_gene: .; v_gene: TRBV29-1; abundance: few; j_gene: TRBJ2-5
CDR3nt: TGTGCCAGTAATTTAGGCTCGAAGATGGTTTTT; CDR3aa: CASNLGSKMVF; d_gene: .; v_gene: TRBV19; abundance: many; j_gene: TRBJ1-4
CDR3nt: TGTGCCAGCAGCTTATTATGGGGTACACACAATGAGCAGTTCTTC; CDR3aa: CASSLLWGTHNEQFF; d_gene: .; v_gene: TRBV7-2; abundance: many; j_gene: TRBJ2-1
CDR3nt: TGTGCCAGCAGCTGGGGGGGACAAAAAAATCAGCCCCAGCATTTT; CDR3aa: CASSWGGQKNQPQHF; d_gene: .; v_gene: TRBV5-6; abundance: .; j_gene: TRBJ1-5
CDR3nt: TGTGCCAGCAGCTCCCAGATACTCATGAACACTGAAGCTTTCTTT; CDR3aa: CASSSQILMNTEAFF; d_gene: .; v_gene: TRBV7-2; abundance: few; j_gene: TRBJ1-1
CDR3nt: TGCAGTGCTAGCGACACACTTGGCATCTATGGCTACACCTTC; CDR3aa: CSASDTLGIYGYTF; d_gene: .; v_gene: TRBV20-1; abundance: many; j_gene: TRBJ1-2
CDR3nt: TGTGCCAGCAGTCGGACAGGCGGCAACACTGAAGCTTTCTTT; CDR3aa: CASSRTGGNTEAFF; d_gene: TRBD1; v_gene: TRBV6-5; abundance: many; j_gene: TRBJ1-1
CDR3nt: TGTGCCTGGAAAGACCCCCTTTACTCAGCCAACTATGGCTACACCTTC; CDR3aa: CAWKDPLYSANYGYTF; d_gene: .; v_gene: TRBV30; abundance: few; j_gene: TRBJ1-2
CDR3nt: TGTGCCAGCAGCTCCGCGACAGGGACCAAAAACATTCAGTACTTC; CDR3aa: CASSSATGTKNIQYF; d_gene: TRBD1; v_gene: TRBV7-8; abundance: many; j_gene: TRBJ2-4
CDR3nt: TGCAGTGCTATCAGGGTTCCCTTGGATGAGCAGTTCTTC; CDR3aa: CSAIRVPLDEQFF; d_gene: .; v_gene: TRBV20-1; abundance: many; j_gene: TRBJ2-1
CDR3nt: TGTGCCAGCGGTCAAACTAGCGGAGGGACGGTGGGCCAAGAGACCCAGTACTTC; CDR3aa: CASGQTSGGTVGQETQYF; d_gene: TRBD2; v_gene: TRBV6-5; abundance: few; j_gene: TRBJ2-5
CDR3nt: TGCGCCAGCAGCCTGTCAACCACAGATACGCAGTATTTT; CDR3aa: CASSLSTTDTQYF; d_gene: .; v_gene: TRBV4-3; abundance: .; j_gene: TRBJ2-3
CDR3nt: TGCAGTGCTAGAGTACAGGGGAATCCCTACGAGCAGTACTTC; CDR3aa: CSARVQGNPYEQYF; d_gene: TRBD1; v_gene: TRBV20-1; abundance: few; j_gene: TRBJ2-7
CDR3nt: TGTGCCAGCAGTCGGTCAGGAGAACCCTACAATGAGCAGTTCTTC; CDR3aa: CASSRSGEPYNEQFF; d_gene: .; v_gene: TRBV6-4; abundance: many; j_gene: TRBJ2-1
CDR3nt: TGTGCCAGCAGCTTAGTAGTTAGCGGGGGCGAGCAGTACTTC; CDR3aa: CASSLVVSGGEQYF; d_gene: TRBD2; v_gene: TRBV7-9; abundance: .; j_gene: TRBJ2-7
CDR3nt: TGTGCCAGCATGCGGGACACCAGCACAGATACGCAGTATTTT; CDR3aa: CASMRDTSTDTQYF; d_gene: .; v_gene: TRBV12-3/TRBV12-4; abundance: many; j_gene: TRBJ2-3
CDR3nt: TGTGCCAGCAGTTACCCCGAAGCGGACAGGGGGGCTTTCTTT; CDR3aa: CASSYPEADRGAFF; d_gene: TRBD1; v_gene: TRBV6-6; abundance: few; j_gene: TRBJ1-1
CDR3nt: TGTGCCAGCAGCCGGATGGACGTAACGGCTTTCTTT; CDR3aa: CASSRMDVTAFF; d_gene: .; v_gene: TRBV5-6; abundance: medium-sized; j_gene: TRBJ1-1
CDR3nt: TGTGCCAGCAGTCGTAGTTACCAGGGGGCGAGGGTTGAGCAGTTCTTC; CDR3aa: CASSRSYQGARVEQFF; d_gene: TRBD1; v_gene: TRBV9; abundance: many; j_gene: TRBJ2-1
CDR3nt: TGTGCCAGCAGCATGGGTGGACAGGGGGCCTACGAGCAGTACTTC; CDR3aa: CASSMGGQGAYEQYF; d_gene: .; v_gene: TRBV21-1; abundance: many; j_gene: TRBJ2-7
CDR3nt: TGTGCCACCAGCAGGTCACGGGGACAGGGAAAAAATGAGCAGTTCTTC; CDR3aa: CATSRSRGQGKNEQFF; d_gene: TRBD1; v_gene: TRBV15; abundance: many; j_gene: TRBJ2-1
CDR3nt: TGTGCCAGCAGCTATGGGTACCACGAGCAGTACTTC; CDR3aa: CASSYGYHEQYF; d_gene: .; v_gene: TRBV7-9; abundance: many; j_gene: TRBJ2-7
CDR3nt: TGTGCCAGCAGCTTAGAGGCGGGCTATGGCTACACCTTC; CDR3aa: CASSLEAGYGYTF; d_gene: .; v_gene: TRBV7-2; abundance: many; j_gene: TRBJ1-2
CDR3nt: TGTGCCAGCAGCCCCCAGTTCGGCAGGCTAGCTAATGAAAAACTGTTTTTT; CDR3aa: CASSPQFGRLANEKLFF; d_gene: .; v_gene: TRBV7-2; abundance: many; j_gene: TRBJ1-4
CDR3nt: TGTGCCAGCGGGGAGGGGCGCGATGAGCAGTTCTTC; CDR3aa: CASGEGRDEQFF; d_gene: TRBD2; v_gene: TRBV13; abundance: many; j_gene: TRBJ2-1
CDR3nt: TGTGCCAGCAGACGATCTTATAGCAATCAGCCCCAGCATTTT; CDR3aa: CASRRSYSNQPQHF; d_gene: .; v_gene: TRBV6-1; abundance: few; j_gene: TRBJ1-5
CDR3nt: TGTGCCACCAGTGATCCCTCTGGCGGGAGAGTCGATGAGCAGTTCTTC; CDR3aa: CATSDPSGGRVDEQFF; d_gene: TRBD2; v_gene: TRBV24-1; abundance: .; j_gene: TRBJ2-1
CDR3nt: TGTGCCACCAGGGGGGGAGGCCCCTCCGAGCAGTTCTTC; CDR3aa: CATRGGGPSEQFF; d_gene: .; v_gene: TRBV18; abundance: many; j_gene: TRBJ2-1
CDR3nt: TGTGCCAGCAGTTCGAGGGAACAGACATCCTCAGATACGCAGTATTTT; CDR3aa: CASSSREQTSSDTQYF; d_gene: .; v_gene: TRBV7-9; abundance: many; j_gene: TRBJ2-3
CDR3nt: TGTGCCAGCAGCTTAGGTATGGGGTATGAGCAGTTCTTC; CDR3aa: CASSLGMGYEQFF; d_gene: .; v_gene: TRBV7-6; abundance: .; j_gene: TRBJ2-1
CDR3nt: TGTGCCAGCTCCCCGGGGGCCTCAAGCCGCACAGATACGCAGTATTTT; CDR3aa: CASSPGASSRTDTQYF; d_gene: .; v_gene: TRBV18; abundance: .; j_gene: TRBJ2-3
CDR3nt: TGTGCCAGCAGTTACGCGTATAGCAATCAGCCCCAGCATTTT; CDR3aa: CASSYAYSNQPQHF; d_gene: .; v_gene: TRBV6-2/TRBV6-3; abundance: many; j_gene: TRBJ1-5
CDR3nt: TGTGCCAGCAGTGCCACTAGCGGGGTAGGTGAGCAGTTCTTC; CDR3aa: CASSATSGVGEQFF; d_gene: TRBD2; v_gene: TRBV7-9; abundance: many; j_gene: TRBJ2-1